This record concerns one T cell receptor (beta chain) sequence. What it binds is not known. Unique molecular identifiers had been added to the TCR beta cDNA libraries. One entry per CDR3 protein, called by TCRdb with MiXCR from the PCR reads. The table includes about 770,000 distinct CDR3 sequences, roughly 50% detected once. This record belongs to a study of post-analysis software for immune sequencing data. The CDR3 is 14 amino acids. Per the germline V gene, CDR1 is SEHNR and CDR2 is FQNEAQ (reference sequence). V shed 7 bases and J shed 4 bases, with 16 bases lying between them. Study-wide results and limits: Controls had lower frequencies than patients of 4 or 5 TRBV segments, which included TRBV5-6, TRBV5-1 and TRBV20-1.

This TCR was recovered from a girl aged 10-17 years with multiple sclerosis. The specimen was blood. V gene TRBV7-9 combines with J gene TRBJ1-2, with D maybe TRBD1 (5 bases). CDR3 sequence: CASTPVGQFYGYTF. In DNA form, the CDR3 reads TGTGCCAGCACCCCAGTGGGGCAGTTCTATGGCTACACCTTC.